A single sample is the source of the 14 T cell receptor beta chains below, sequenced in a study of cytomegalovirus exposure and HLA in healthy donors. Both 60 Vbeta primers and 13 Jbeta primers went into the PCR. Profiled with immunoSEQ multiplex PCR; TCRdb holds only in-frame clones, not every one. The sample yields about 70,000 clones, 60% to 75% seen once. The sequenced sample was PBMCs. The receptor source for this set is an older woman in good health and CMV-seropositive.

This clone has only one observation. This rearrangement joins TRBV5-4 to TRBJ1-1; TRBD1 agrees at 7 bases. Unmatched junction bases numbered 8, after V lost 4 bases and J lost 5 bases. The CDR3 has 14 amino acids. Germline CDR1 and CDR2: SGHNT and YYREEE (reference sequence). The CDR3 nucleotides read TGTGCCAGCAGCCTGACAGGGAGTTTAACTGAAGCTTTCTTT. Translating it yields CASSLTGSLTEAFF.

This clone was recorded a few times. The CDR3 nucleotides read TGCGCCAGCAGTGAGTCCCGGCAGGAGGGCCGCAAAAGGGATCAGCCCCAGCATTTT. This sequence encodes CASSESRQEGRKRDQPQHF. V usage is TRBV10-1 and J usage is TRBJ1-5; D gene uncertain. Germline CDR1 WNHNN, CDR2 SYGVQD (reference sequence). The CDR3 is made up of 19 amino acids. Trimming left V 0 bases short and J 5 bases short, with 23 bases between.

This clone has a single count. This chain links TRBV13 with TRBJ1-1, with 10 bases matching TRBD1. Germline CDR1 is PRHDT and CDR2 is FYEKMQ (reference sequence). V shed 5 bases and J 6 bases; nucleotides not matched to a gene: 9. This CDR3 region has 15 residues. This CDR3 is CASSPRDRGLAEAFF. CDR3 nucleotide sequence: TGTGCCAGCAGCCCCAGAGACAGGGGGCTGGCTGAAGCTTTCTTT.

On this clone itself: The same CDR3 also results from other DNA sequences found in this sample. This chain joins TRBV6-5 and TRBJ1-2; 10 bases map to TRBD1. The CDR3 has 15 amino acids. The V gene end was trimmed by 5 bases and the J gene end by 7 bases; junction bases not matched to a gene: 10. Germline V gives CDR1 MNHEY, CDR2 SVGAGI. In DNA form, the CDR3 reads TGTGCCAGCAGTCTTCCGGGACAGGGGTCGAGTGGCTACACCTTC. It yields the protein CASSLPGQGSSGYTF.

DNA of the CDR3: TGTGCCAGCAGGGGGGGCACTGAAGCTTTCTTT. Protein sequence: CASRGGTEAFF. This rearrangement joins TRBV6-5 to TRBJ1-1, with D tentatively TRBD1 (5 bases). V gave up 6 bases and J gave up 4 bases, with 6 bases separating them. Germline CDR1 reads MNHEY; CDR2 reads SVGAGI. This CDR3 is 11 amino acids long.

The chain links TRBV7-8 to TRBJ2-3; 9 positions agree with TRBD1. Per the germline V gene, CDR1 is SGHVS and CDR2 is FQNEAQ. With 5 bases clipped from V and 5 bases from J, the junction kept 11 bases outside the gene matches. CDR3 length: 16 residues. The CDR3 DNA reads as TGTGCCAGCAGCCTCCGGGACAGGGTCCCCGGAGATACGCAGTATTTT. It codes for CASSLRDRVPGDTQYF. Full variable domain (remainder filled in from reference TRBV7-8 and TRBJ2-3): GAGVSQSPRYKVAKRGQDVALRCDPISGHVSLFWYQQALGQGPEFLTYFQNEAQLDKSGLPSDRFFAERPEGSVSTLKIQRTQQEDSAVYLCASSLRDRVPGDTQYFGPGTRLTVL.

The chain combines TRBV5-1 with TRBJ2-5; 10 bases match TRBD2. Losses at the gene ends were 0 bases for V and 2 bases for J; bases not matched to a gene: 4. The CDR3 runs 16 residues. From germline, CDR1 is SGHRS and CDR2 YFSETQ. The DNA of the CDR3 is TGCGCCAGCAGCTTGGGGCTAGCGGGAGCGCAAGAGACCCAGTACTTC. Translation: CASSLGLAGAQETQYF.

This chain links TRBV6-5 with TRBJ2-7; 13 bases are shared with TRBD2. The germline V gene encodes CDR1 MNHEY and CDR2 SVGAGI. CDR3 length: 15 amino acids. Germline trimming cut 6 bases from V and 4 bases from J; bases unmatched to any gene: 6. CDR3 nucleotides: TGTGCCAGCAGGCTCAGACTAGCGGGAGGTTACGAGCAGTACTTC. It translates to CASRLRLAGGYEQYF.

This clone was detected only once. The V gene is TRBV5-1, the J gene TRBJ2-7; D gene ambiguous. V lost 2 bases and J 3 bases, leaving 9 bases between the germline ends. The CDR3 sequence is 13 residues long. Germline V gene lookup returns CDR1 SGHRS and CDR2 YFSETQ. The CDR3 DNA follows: TGCGCCAGCAGCTTAAACATTCTCTACGAGCAGTACTTC. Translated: CASSLNILYEQYF.

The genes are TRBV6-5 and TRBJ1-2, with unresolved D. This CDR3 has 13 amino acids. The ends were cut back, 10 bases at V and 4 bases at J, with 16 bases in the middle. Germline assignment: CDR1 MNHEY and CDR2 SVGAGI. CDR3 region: CATQSSSGYGYTF. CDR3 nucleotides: TGTGCCACTCAGTCCTCAAGTGGCTATGGCTACACCTTC.

The CDR3 DNA sequence: TGTGCCAGCAGCACGCGGACAGGGAGATGGTTGGACTATGGCTACACCTTC. It encodes CASSTRTGRWLDYGYTF. The chain links TRBV28 to TRBJ1-2; TRBD1 matches 8 bases. Germline lookup yields CDR1 MDHEN and CDR2 SYDVKM. Germline trimming cut 6 bases from V and 3 bases from J; bases unmatched to any gene: 15. The CDR3 is made up of 17 amino acids.

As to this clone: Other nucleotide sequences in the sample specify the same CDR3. DNA for the CDR3: TGCGCCAGCAGCTTGACAGGATCCTACGAGCAGTACTTC. It specifies CASSLTGSYEQYF. This chain links TRBV5-1 with TRBJ2-7, with D possibly matching TRBD1 (5 bases). Trimming cost V 1 base and J 1 base, with 6 bases left between them. The CDR3 totals 13 residues. CDR1 SGHRS and CDR2 YFSETQ come from the germline V gene.

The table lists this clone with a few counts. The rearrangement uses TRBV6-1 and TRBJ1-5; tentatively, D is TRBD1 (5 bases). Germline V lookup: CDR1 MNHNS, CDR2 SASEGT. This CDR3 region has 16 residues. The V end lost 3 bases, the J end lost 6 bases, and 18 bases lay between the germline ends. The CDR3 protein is CASSDDVGGISQPQHF. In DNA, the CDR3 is TGTGCCAGCAGTGACGATGTGGGGGGAATCAGTCAGCCCCAGCATTTT.

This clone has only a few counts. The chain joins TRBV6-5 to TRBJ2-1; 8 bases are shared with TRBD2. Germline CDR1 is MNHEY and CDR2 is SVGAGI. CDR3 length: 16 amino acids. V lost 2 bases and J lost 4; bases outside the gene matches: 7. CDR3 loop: CASSYGETSAYNEQFF. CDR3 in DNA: TGTGCCAGCAGTTACGGAGAGACTAGCGCTTACAATGAGCAGTTCTTC.